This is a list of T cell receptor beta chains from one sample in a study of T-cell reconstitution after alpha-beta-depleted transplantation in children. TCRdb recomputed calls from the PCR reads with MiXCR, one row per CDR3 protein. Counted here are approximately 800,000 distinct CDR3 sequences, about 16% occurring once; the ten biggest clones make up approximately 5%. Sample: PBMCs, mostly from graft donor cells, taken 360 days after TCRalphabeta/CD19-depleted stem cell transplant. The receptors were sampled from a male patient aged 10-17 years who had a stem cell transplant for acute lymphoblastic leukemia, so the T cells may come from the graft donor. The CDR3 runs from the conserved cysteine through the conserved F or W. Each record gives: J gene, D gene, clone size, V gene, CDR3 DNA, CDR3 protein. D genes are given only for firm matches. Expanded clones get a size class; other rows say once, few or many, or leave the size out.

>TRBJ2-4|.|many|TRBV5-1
TGCGCCAGCAGCTTGGCCCTACAGGGAGCCAAAAACATTCAGTACTTC
CASSLALQGAKNIQYF
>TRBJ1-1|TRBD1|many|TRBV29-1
TGCAGCGTTGCCGGGACAGGGGGCGGTGTGACTGAAGCTTTCTTT
CSVAGTGGGVTEAFF
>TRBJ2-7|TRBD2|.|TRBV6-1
TGTGCCAGCAGCCGACTAGCTGGTCAGGGCCAGTACTTC
CASSRLAGQGQYF
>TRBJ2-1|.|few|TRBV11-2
TGTGCCAGCAGCTACTTTAGAGGACAGAAATACAATGAGCAGTTCTTC
CASSYFRGQKYNEQFF
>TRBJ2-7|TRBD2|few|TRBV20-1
TGCAGTGCTAGGAAGACTAGCGGGAGGGCCTACGAGCAGTACTTC
CSARKTSGRAYEQYF
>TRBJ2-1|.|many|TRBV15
TGTGCCACCAGGGAAGGGAGCTCCTACAATGAGCAGTTCTTC
CATREGSSYNEQFF
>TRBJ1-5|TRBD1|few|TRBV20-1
TGCAGTGCTAGTAGGGAGGTAGGACAGGGAGGTCAGCCCCAGCATTTT
CSASREVGQGGQPQHF
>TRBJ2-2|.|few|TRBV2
TGTGCCAGCAAGACAGAGGCCACCGGGGAGCTGTTTTTT
CASKTEATGELFF
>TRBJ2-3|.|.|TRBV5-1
TGCGCCAGCAGCTTCCGGGACTCGATCACAGATACGCAGTATTTT
CASSFRDSITDTQYF
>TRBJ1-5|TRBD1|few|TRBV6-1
TGTGCCAGCAGTGCTGACAGGGGGCGTCAGCCCCAGCATTTT
CASSADRGRQPQHF
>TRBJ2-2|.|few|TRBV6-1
TGTGCCAGCGGGTTCAGTCAGGGCTGGACCGGGGAGCTGTTTTTT
CASGFSQGWTGELFF
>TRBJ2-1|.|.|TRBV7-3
TGTGCCAGCAGCTGGAGGGCGGGTGAGCAGTTCTTC
CASSWRAGEQFF
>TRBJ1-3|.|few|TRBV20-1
TGCAGTGCTAGAGAGACAAGGAATCCTGAAAACACCATATATTTT
CSARETRNPENTIYF
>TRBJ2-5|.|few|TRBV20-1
TGCTGTGCTAGAGATTGGGGAGCGGGCAAACAAGAGACCCAGTACTTC
CCARDWGAGKQETQYF
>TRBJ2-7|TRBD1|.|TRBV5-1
TGCGCCAGCAGCCTCCGGGACAGGGGTAGCAACGAGCAGTACTTC
CASSLRDRGSNEQYF
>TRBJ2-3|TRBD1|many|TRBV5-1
TGCGCCAGCAGCCCGGGACAGAGCACAGATACGCAGTATTTT
CASSPGQSTDTQYF
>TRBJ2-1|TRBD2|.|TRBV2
TGTGCCAGCAGTGTTCAGGGACTAGCGCTCGATGAGCAGTTCTTC
CASSVQGLALDEQFF
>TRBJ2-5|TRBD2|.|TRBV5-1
TGCGCCAGCAGCTTGGGTCCGGGAGGCGGGGAGACCCAGTACTTC
CASSLGPGGGETQYF
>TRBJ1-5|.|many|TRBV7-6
TGTGCCAGCAGCTTAGCGGGAGGACGCAATCAGCCCCAGCATTTT
CASSLAGGRNQPQHF
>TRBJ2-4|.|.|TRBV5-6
TGTGCCAGCAGCTTGGAATCAGGGAACATTCAGTACTTC
CASSLESGNIQYF
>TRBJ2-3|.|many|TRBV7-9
TGTGCCAGCCTCGTCAGGGCGGATACGCAGTATTTT
CASLVRADTQYF
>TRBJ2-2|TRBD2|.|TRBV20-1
TGCAGTGCTAGAGCTAGCGGGAGGGTTAGGACCGGGGAGCTGTTTTTT
CSARASGRVRTGELFF
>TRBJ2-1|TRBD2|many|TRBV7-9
TGTGCCAGCAGCCCTAGCGGGAGAGGGTACAATGAGCAGTTCTTC
CASSPSGRGYNEQFF
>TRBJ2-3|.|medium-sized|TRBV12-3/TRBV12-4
TGTGCCAGCACCCCGGGTAGCGGCCAAGGGACAGATACGCAGTATTTT
CASTPGSGQGTDTQYF
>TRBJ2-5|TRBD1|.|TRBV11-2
TGTGCCAGCAGCTTGTCAGGGGGCGTAGAGACCCAGTACTTC
CASSLSGGVETQYF
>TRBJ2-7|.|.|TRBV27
TGTGCCAGCAGTTCTGATTGGGAACTCCGGGATTACGAGCAGTACTTC
CASSSDWELRDYEQYF
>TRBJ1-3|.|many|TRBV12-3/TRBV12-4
TGTGCCAGCAGTTTACCGCCTGGAAACACCATATATTTT
CASSLPPGNTIYF
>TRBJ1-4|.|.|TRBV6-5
TGTGCCAGCCGGGGTATGGGGTTCTCAACTAATGAAAAACTGTTTTTT
CASRGMGFSTNEKLFF
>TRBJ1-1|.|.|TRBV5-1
TGCGCCAGCAGCCCGCCCCGCGGCAGGGTGAACACTGAAGCTTTCTTT
CASSPPRGRVNTEAFF
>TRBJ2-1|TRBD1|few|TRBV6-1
TGTGCCAGCAGAAGACAGGGGTTCGGGAATGAGCAGTTCTTC
CASRRQGFGNEQFF
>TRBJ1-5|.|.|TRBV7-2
TGTGCCAGCAGCTTAGATCGAACAACCAATCAGCCCCAGCATTTT
CASSLDRTTNQPQHF
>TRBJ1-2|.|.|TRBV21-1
TGTGCCAGCAGCAAAGGGATCCGGAGAAGAAACTATGGCTACACCTTC
CASSKGIRRRNYGYTF
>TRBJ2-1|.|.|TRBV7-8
TGTGCCAGCAGCCTGATCATCAATGAGCAGTTCTTC
CASSLIINEQFF
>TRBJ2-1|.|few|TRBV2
TGTGCCAGCGAGGAGGGACCCTACAATGAGCAGTTCTTC
CASEEGPYNEQFF
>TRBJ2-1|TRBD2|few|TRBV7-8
TGTGCCAGCAGCCAGAAAGCGGGAGGGCCGCACAATGAGCAGTTCTTC
CASSQKAGGPHNEQFF
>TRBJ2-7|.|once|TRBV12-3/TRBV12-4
TGTGCCAGCAGTTCCAGGGGGGACGCCTACGAGCAGTACTTC
CASSSRGDAYEQYF
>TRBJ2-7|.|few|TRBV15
TGTGCCACCAGCATCCTTGACCCGAGGAACGAGCAGTACTTC
CATSILDPRNEQYF
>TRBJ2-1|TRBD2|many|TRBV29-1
TGCAGCGTCAGGACTAGCGGGAACTACAATGAGCAGTTCTTC
CSVRTSGNYNEQFF
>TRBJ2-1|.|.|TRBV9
TGTGCCAGCAGCGTAGGAGCAGGGCGAGTCAATGAGCAGTTCTTC
CASSVGAGRVNEQFF
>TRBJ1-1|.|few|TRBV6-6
TGTGCCAGCAGGTCCCCGGGGGACACTGAAGCTTTCTTT
CASRSPGDTEAFF
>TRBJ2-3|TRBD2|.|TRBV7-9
TGTGCCAGCAGCCCCCGACTAGCGGGAGGGGTTACGCAGTATTTT
CASSPRLAGGVTQYF
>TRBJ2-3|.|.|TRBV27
TGTGCCATTGCACCCGCGGGCAACACAGATACGCAGTATTTT
CAIAPAGNTDTQYF
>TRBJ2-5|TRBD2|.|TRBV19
TGTGCCAGTACTGATAGCGGGATTCAAGAGACCCAGTACTTC
CASTDSGIQETQYF
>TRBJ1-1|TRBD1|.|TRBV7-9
TGTGCCAGCAGCTTACGGGGTCGACAGGGGACCCACCTTGAAGCTTTCTTT
CASSLRGRQGTHLEAFF
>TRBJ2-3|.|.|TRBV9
TGTGCCAGCAGCGTAGGTGTGACAAGCCTTGGGGCAGATACGCAGTATTTT
CASSVGVTSLGADTQYF